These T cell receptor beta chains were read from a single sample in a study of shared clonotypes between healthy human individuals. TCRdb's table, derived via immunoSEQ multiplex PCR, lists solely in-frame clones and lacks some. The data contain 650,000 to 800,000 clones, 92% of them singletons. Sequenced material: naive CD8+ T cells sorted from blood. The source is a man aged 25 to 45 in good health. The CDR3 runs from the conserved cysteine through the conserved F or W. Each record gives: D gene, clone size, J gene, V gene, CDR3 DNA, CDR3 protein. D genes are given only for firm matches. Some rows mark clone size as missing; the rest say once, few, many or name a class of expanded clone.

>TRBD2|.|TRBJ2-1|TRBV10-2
TGCGCCAGCAGCCTAGGACTAGCGGGAGTAGGGGACATCGGTGAGCAGTTCTTC
CASSLGLAGVGDIGEQFF
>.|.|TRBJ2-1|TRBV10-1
TGCGCCAGCAGTGAGGGGGGCGCGGTGAATGAGCAGTTCTTC
CASSEGGAVNEQFF
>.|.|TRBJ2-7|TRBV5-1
TGCGCCAGCAGCTTGGTGTTCAGGGGACGCCACGAGCAGTACTTC
CASSLVFRGRHEQYF
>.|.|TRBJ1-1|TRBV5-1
TGCGCCAGCAGCTTGGTTCGCCGACAGGAAAGCAAATTGAACACTGAAGCTTTCTTT
CASSLVRRQESKLNTEAFF
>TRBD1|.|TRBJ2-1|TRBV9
TGTGCCAGCAGCGTCTGGCAGGGGGCGAATGAGCAGTTCTTC
CASSVWQGANEQFF
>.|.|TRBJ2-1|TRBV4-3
TGCGCCAGCAGCCAAGTATTGACAGACACCGCCTATGAGCAGTTCTTC
CASSQVLTDTAYEQFF
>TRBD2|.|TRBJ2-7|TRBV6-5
TGTGCCAGCAGAGTGAGGACTAGCTTCTACGAGCAGTACTTC
CASRVRTSFYEQYF
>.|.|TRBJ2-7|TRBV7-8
TGTGCCAGCAGACTTCTAGTGGGAAGGAACGAGCAGTACTTC
CASRLLVGRNEQYF
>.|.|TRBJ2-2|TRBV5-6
TGTGCCAGCAGCTTGGTTGGGGCCGGGGAGCTGTTTTTT
CASSLVGAGELFF
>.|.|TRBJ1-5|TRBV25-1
TGTGCCAGCAGTCCCTCGGTCGGTCAGCCCCAGCATTTT
CASSPSVGQPQHF
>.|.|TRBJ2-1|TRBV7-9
TGTGCGAGCAATTACCGGTCAGCTTACAATGAGCAGTTCTTC
CASNYRSAYNEQFF
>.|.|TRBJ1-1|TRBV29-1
TGCAGCGTTCAACAGGTCAATGCTGAAGCTTTCTTT
CSVQQVNAEAFF
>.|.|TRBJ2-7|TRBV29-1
TGCAGCGTTGTGACGCCGGGACTGACCTACGAGCAGTACTTC
CSVVTPGLTYEQYF
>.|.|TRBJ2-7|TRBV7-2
TGTGCCAGCAGCTTAGGACTCTACAGGGACGAGCAGTACTTC
CASSLGLYRDEQYF
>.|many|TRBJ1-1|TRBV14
TGTGCCAGCAGCCAAGATCGGCATGCGGACACTGAAGCTTTCTTT
CASSQDRHADTEAFF
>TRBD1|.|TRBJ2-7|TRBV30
TGTGCCTGGAGTGACCCGACAGGGGGCCTATACGAGCAGTACTTC
CAWSDPTGGLYEQYF
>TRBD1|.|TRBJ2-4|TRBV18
TGTGCCAGCTCACCAAGGCCAGGGGGTCTGGTGGTCAAAAACATTCAGTACTTC
CASSPRPGGLVVKNIQYF
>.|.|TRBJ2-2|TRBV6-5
TGTGCCAGCAGTTACACAAACACCGGGGAGCTGTTTTTT
CASSYTNTGELFF
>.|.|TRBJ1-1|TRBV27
TGTGCCAGCAGTTTATCCTCCTGGGCCACTGAAGCTTTCTTT
CASSLSSWATEAFF
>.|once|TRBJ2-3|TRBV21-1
TGTGCCAGCAGCAAAGCCTTGCGAGGACACCTCACAGATACGCAGTATTTT
CASSKALRGHLTDTQYF
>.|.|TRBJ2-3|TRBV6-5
TGTGCCAGCTCCAGAGCGGGTTTTACAGATACGCAGTATTTT
CASSRAGFTDTQYF
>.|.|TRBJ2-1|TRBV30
TGTGCCTGGAGTGTCGGTCTGGTCGGCGTCAATGAGCAGTTCTTC
CAWSVGLVGVNEQFF
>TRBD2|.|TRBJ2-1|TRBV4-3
TGCGCCAGCAGCCAAGATACTAGCGGGAGGTTGAATGAGCAGTTCTTC
CASSQDTSGRLNEQFF
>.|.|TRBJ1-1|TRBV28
TGTGCCAGCAGCACCGGGACCGACGAAAGGAACACTGAAGCTTTCTTT
CASSTGTDERNTEAFF